This T cell receptor beta chain was found in a study of T-cell reconstitution after alpha-beta-depleted transplantation in children. Germline assignment: CDR1 MNHEY and CDR2 SVGEGT. This CDR3 has 16 amino acids. V lost 2 bases and J lost 3, with 14 bases in between. Preparing the TCRbeta library involved the use of unique molecular identifiers. TCRdb reprocessed the PCR reads via MiXCR and lists one record per CDR3 protein. The profile covers approximately 400,000 distinct CDR3 sequences, with roughly 10% appearing a single time and about 5% taken by the ten largest. The starting material was PBMCs from the stem cell graft donor, obtained from the stem cell graft. The receptor's source is a human donor who donated a stem cell graft to a child with acute myeloid leukemia. V is TRBV6-2 or TRBV6-3 and J is TRBJ1-5; D is perhaps TRBD1 (5 bases). CDR3 sequence (DNA): TGTGCCAGCAGTTACGGGCGGGGGACCTTCAATCAGCCCCAGCATTTT. It encodes CASSYGRGTFNQPQHF.